The 26 T cell receptor beta chains below were found in one sample sequenced in a study of T-cell reconstitution after alpha-beta-depleted transplantation in children. The TCRbeta library was prepared with unique molecular identifiers. MiXCR, run by TCRdb on the PCR reads, gives a single entry per CDR3 protein. The sample records a few hundred thousand distinct CDR3 sequences, around 15% being singletons. The sample was PBMCs, mostly from graft donor cells, taken 360 days after TCRalphabeta/CD19-depleted stem cell transplant. These TCRs come from a boy under three years old who had a stem cell transplant for Wiskott-Aldrich syndrome, so the T cells may come from the graft donor.

The genes are TRBV3-1 and TRBJ1-2, with TRBD1 matching 7 bases. CDR1 is LGHDT, CDR2 YNNKEL, per germline (reference sequence). The CDR3 totals 13 residues. The J segment lost 8 bases and the V segment lost 0 bases, leaving 3 bases of the junction unmatched. The CDR3 nucleotides are TGTGCCAGCAGCCAAGAGACAGGGAAAGGCTACACCTTC. Amino acids: CASSQETGKGYTF.

This clonotype was seen more than once but under ten times. The J gene is TRBJ2-7, the V gene TRBV29-1; D gene uncertain. The germline V and J ends were trimmed by 6 bases and 3 bases, with 9 bases remaining between them. The germline CDR1 and CDR2 sequences are SQVTM and ANQGSEA. The CDR3 length is 11 residues. CDR3 amino acids: CSVLWGYEQYF. The CDR3 bases are TGCAGCGTCCTTTGGGGCTACGAGCAGTACTTC.

This clonotype was picked up a small number of times. The chain joins TRBV11-2 to TRBJ2-1; D possibly matches TRBD1 or TRBD2 (5 bases each). Per the germline V gene, CDR1 is SGHAT and CDR2 is FQNNGV. V was shortened by 5 bases and J by 7 bases, with 24 bases between the two germline ends. CDR3 length: 17 amino acids. CDR3 sequence (DNA): TGTGCCAGCAGCCAAACCCTCCATTGGGGGTTCGCGAATGAGCAGTTCTTC. Its translation is CASSQTLHWGFANEQFF.

This clonotype was counted only a few times. The V and J genes are TRBV7-2 and TRBJ1-2; D unclear. V was pared by 5 bases and J by 7 bases, with 23 bases between. CDR1 SGHTA and CDR2 FQGNSA come from the germline V gene. This CDR3 spans 16 amino acids. As DNA, the CDR3 is TGTGCCAGCAGCCCCCCCGGTTATTGGACTATTGGTGGCTACACCTTC. Its protein product is CASSPPGYWTIGGYTF.

The gene calls are TRBV15 and TRBJ2-7, with 7 bases lining up with TRBD1. J was trimmed by 3 bases and V by 3 bases; bases with no gene match: 2. The V gene's germline CDR1 is LNHNV and CDR2 YYDKDF (reference sequence). The CDR3 loop spans 13 amino acids. This CDR3 is CATSRDRIYEQYF. As DNA, the CDR3 is TGTGCCACCAGCAGGGACAGGATCTACGAGCAGTACTTC.

This clonotype was seen more than once but under ten times. The J gene is TRBJ1-1, the V gene TRBV19; 9 nucleotides agree with TRBD1. V gave up 3 bases and J gave up 4 bases; unmatched junction bases: 6. Germline CDR1 and CDR2: LNHDA and SQIVND (reference sequence). The CDR3 covers 15 residues. CDR3 in DNA: TGTGCCAGTAGTATGGCCCGGGACAGGGCCACTGAAGCTTTCTTT. Translating it yields CASSMARDRATEAFF. Drawing the rest from reference TRBV19 and TRBJ1-1, the complete variable domain is DGGITQSPKYLFRKEGQNVTLSCEQNLNHDAMYWYRQDPGQGLRLIYYSQIVNDFQKGDIAEGYSVSREKKESFPLTVTSAQKNPTAFYLCASSMARDRATEAFFGQGTRLTVV.

Only a few counts were recorded for this clonotype. In nucleotides, the CDR3 is TGCAGTGCTAGAGGACAGGGTAGGGAGCATGGCTACACCTTC. This sequence encodes CSARGQGREHGYTF. This rearrangement joins TRBV20-1 to TRBJ1-2; 7 nucleotides align to TRBD1. The CDR3 contains 14 residues. From germline, CDR1 is DFQATT and CDR2 SNEGSKA (reference sequence). With V trimmed by 1 base and J by 6 bases, 8 bases remained unmatched.

The chain has TRBV12-3 or TRBV12-4 and TRBJ2-1; 8 bases are a match to TRBD1. V trimming: 4 bases; J trimming: 2 bases; junction bases outside the gene matches: 4. The CDR3 totals 15 residues. CDR3 nucleotide sequence: TGTGCCAGCAGTTCCGACAGGGGTCCCTACAATGAGCAGTTCTTC. Encoded protein: CASSSDRGPYNEQFF.

There are a few counts of this clonotype. The chain employs TRBV2 and TRBJ2-1, with no clear D. This CDR3 comprises 14 residues. Germline V gene sequence: CDR1 SNHLY, CDR2 FYNNEI. Trimming shortened V by 1 base and J by 3 bases, and 7 bases separated the two germline ends. The CDR3 here is CASSEDLVYNEQFF. The CDR3 bases are TGTGCCAGCAGTGAAGACCTAGTCTACAATGAGCAGTTCTTC. Looking up the rest from reference TRBV2 and TRBJ2-1 gives the full variable domain: EPEVTQTPSHQVTQMGQEVILRCVPISNHLYFYWYRQILGQKVEFLVSFYNNEISEKSEIFDDQFSVERPDGSNFTLKIRSTKLEDSAMYFCASSEDLVYNEQFFGPGTRLTVL.

The sample holds a few counts of this clonotype. The rearrangement uses TRBV6-5 and TRBJ1-6; D is ambiguous. The CDR3 is 15 residues long. Trimming removed 0 bases at V and 0 bases at J, with 3 bases between. Per germline, CDR1 MNHEY and CDR2 SVGAGI. CDR3 amino acids: CASSYSSSYNSPLHF. The CDR3 bases are TGTGCCAGCAGTTACTCAAGCTCCTATAATTCACCCCTCCACTTT.

The V and J genes are TRBV7-9 and TRBJ2-7; unclear D gene. This CDR3 is 12 amino acids long. The germline CDR1 and CDR2 sequences are SEHNR and FQNEAQ (reference sequence). V was trimmed by 7 bases and J by 5 bases, leaving 12 bases between them. The CDR3 DNA follows: TGTGCCAGCAACTCGTGGGGAAACGAGCAGTACTTC. As protein: CASNSWGNEQYF.

V gene TRBV10-3 combines with J gene TRBJ2-3; 8 nucleotides line up with TRBD2. This CDR3 has 15 residues. The V segment lost 3 bases and the J segment 5 bases; nucleotides outside the gene matches: 7. Germline CDR1 ENHRY, CDR2 SYGVKD. The CDR3 sequence is CAISEQREIVDTQYF. DNA of the CDR3: TGTGCCATCAGTGAACAGCGGGAGATTGTAGATACGCAGTATTTT.

The chain couples TRBV10-3 to TRBJ2-4; TRBD1 agrees at 7 bases. Germline CDR1 is ENHRY and CDR2 is SYGVKD. The ends lost 6 bases at V and 5 bases at J; junction bases unmatched: 1. This CDR3 comprises 12 residues. CDR3 sequence reads: CAIRGTENIQYF. CDR3 nucleotide sequence: TGTGCCATCAGGGGGACAGAAAACATTCAGTACTTC.

This chain joins TRBV6-1 and TRBJ1-4, with TRBD1 as a possible D gene (5 bases). The CDR3 runs to 13 residues. Germline V gene lookup returns CDR1 MNHNS and CDR2 SASEGT. The V and J ends lost 4 bases and 10 bases respectively, with 13 bases between them. CDR3 nucleotides: TGTGCCAGCAGTGGGTCGCAGGGAGGAAAACTGTTTTTT. Its translation is CASSGSQGGKLFF.

This clonotype showed up just a few times. This chain connects TRBV13 to TRBJ2-5; unclear D gene. The V and J ends lost 2 bases and 5 bases respectively, with 18 bases between them. Looked up from germline, CDR1 is PRHDT and CDR2 is FYEKMQ (reference sequence). The CDR3 totals 16 residues. The CDR3 nucleotides read TGTGCCAGCAGCTTATCCGGGCCACCCGCCTTTGAGACCCAGTACTTC. This codes for CASSLSGPPAFETQYF. Drawing the rest from reference TRBV13 and TRBJ2-5, the complete variable domain is AAGVIQSPRHLIKEKRETATLKCYPIPRHDTVYWYQQGPGQDPQFLISFYEKMQSDKGSIPDRFSAQQFSDYHSELNMSSLELGDSALYFCASSLSGPPAFETQYFGPGTRLLVL.

This clonotype was picked up many times. V is TRBV9 and J is TRBJ2-2; 7 bases are a match to TRBD1. Trimming at V came to 3 bases and at J to 3 bases, leaving 2 bases not matched to a gene. Germline V CDR1 and CDR2: SGDLS, YYNGEE. The CDR3 runs 14 residues. The CDR3 region is CASSGQGDTGELFF. The CDR3 coding sequence is TGTGCCAGCAGCGGACAGGGAGACACCGGGGAGCTGTTTTTT.

The V and J genes are TRBV27 and TRBJ2-5; D might be TRBD1 (5 bases). The CDR3 covers 15 residues. Germline CDR1 is MNHEY and CDR2 is SMNVEV (reference sequence). Trimming took 2 bases from V and 4 from J, leaving 14 bases between them. DNA for the CDR3: TGTGCCAGCAGTTTAACGGGCAGGGTGGGAGAGACCCAGTACTTC. Protein: CASSLTGRVGETQYF.

The chain recombines TRBV12-3 or TRBV12-4 with TRBJ2-5; possibly TRBD2 for D (6 bases). The CDR3 sequence is 13 residues long. Between the trimmed V and J ends, which lost 7 bases and 7 bases, there was a span of 16 bases. CDR3 nucleotide sequence: TGTGCCAGCACCCCGGACTACGGGGGGACCCAGTACTTC. Translating it yields CASTPDYGGTQYF.

This clonotype came up once. This chain uses TRBV7-9 with TRBJ2-1, with D possibly being TRBD2 (6 bases). CDR3 length: 17 amino acids. With 2 bases removed from V and 6 bases from J, the gap between germline ends came to 20 bases. CDR1 and CDR2 from the germline V gene are SEHNR and FQNEAQ (reference sequence). CDR3 residues: CASSLSGGTPRSNEQFF. As DNA, the CDR3 is TGTGCCAGCAGCTTAAGTGGCGGGACCCCGAGATCCAATGAGCAGTTCTTC.

The table lists this clonotype with many counts. This chain connects TRBV30 to TRBJ2-3, with 8 bases lining up with TRBD2. Germline CDR1 reads GTSNPN; CDR2 reads SVGIG (reference sequence). V lost 4 bases to trimming and J lost 6 bases; unmatched junction nucleotides: 12. CDR3 size: 15 residues. The CDR3 protein is CAWITPGLVSDTQYF. The DNA for the CDR3 is TGTGCCTGGATAACCCCGGGACTAGTGAGTGATACGCAGTATTTT.

The gene calls are TRBV6-2 or TRBV6-3 and TRBJ2-3; D uncertain. CDR1 MNHEY and CDR2 SVGEGT come from the germline V gene. The CDR3 is 16 residues long. Trimming cost V 2 bases and J 3 bases, with 15 bases left between them. This chain's CDR3 is CASSYPSGVGTDTQYF. The CDR3 nucleotides read TGTGCCAGCAGTTACCCCTCTGGCGTTGGGACAGATACGCAGTATTTT.

The V and J genes are TRBV7-2 and TRBJ2-7, with D perhaps being TRBD1 or TRBD2 (5 bases each). The V gene lost 2 bases and the J gene lost 11 bases, with 19 bases spanning the gap. The CDR3 sequence is 14 residues long. The germline CDR1 and CDR2 sequences are SGHTA and FQGNSA. CDR3 residues: CASSLYLGTGWEYF. Here the CDR3 DNA reads TGTGCCAGCAGCTTATATCTTGGGACGGGTTGGGAGTACTTC. The full variable domain, completed using reference TRBV7-2 and TRBJ2-7, is GAGVSQSPSNKVTEKGKDVELRCDPISGHTALYWYRQSLGQGLEFLIYFQGNSAPDKSGLPSDRFSAERTGGSVSTLTIQRTQQEDSAVYLCASSLYLGTGWEYFGPGTRLTVT.

The rearrangement links TRBV7-2 to TRBJ2-2, with D perhaps TRBD2 (6 bases). This CDR3 spans 16 amino acids. Germline V CDR1 and CDR2: SGHTA, FQGNSA. V was cut by 0 bases and J by 7 bases, with 15 bases left in between. The CDR3 nucleotides are TGTGCCAGCAGCTTAGCGTCCGGAGCGGGTAACGGGGAGCTGTTTTTT. This encodes CASSLASGAGNGELFF.

The chain has TRBV3-1 and TRBJ2-5, with 10 bases matching TRBD2. The CDR3 is 16 residues long. J was trimmed by 4 bases and V by 5 bases; bases with no gene match: 10. The V gene's germline CDR1 is LGHDT and CDR2 YNNKEL (reference sequence). In nucleotides, the CDR3 is TGTGCCAGCAGCTCCCGGCTAGCGGGAGTGAGAGAGACCCAGTACTTC. Translated, it gives CASSSRLAGVRETQYF.

The table lists this clonotype with a few counts. The chain carries TRBV19 and TRBJ2-7, with D tentatively TRBD1 (5 bases). V lost 7 bases, J lost 2 bases, and 21 bases lay in between. This CDR3 is 16 amino acids long. CDR1 and CDR2 from the germline V gene are LNHDA and SQIVND (reference sequence). The CDR3 nucleotides are TGTGCCAGTACCGATGGAACGAGCCTAGGGGCCTACGAGCAGTACTTC. Its protein is CASTDGTSLGAYEQYF.

This clonotype was counted a few times. CDR3 coding DNA: TGTGCCAGCAGTTCCCCGGGACCAGGGTACAATGAGCAGTTCTTC. The encoded protein is CASSSPGPGYNEQFF. The gene calls are TRBV28 and TRBJ2-1; D may match TRBD1 or TRBD2 (5 bases each). Looked up from germline, CDR1 is MDHEN and CDR2 is SYDVKM. V was pared by 4 bases and J by 4 bases, with 14 bases between. This CDR3 has 15 residues.